The clone carrying this T cell receptor (beta chain) was recorded once. The V end was cut by 9 bases, the J end by 6 bases, with 9 bases between. The CDR3 is 11 amino acids. Germline V gene lookup returns CDR1 MDHEN and CDR2 SYDVKM. This sample was taken from a study of blood T cell repertoires in COVID-19. Across the study: COVID-19 samples collected from the United States, Italy and Spain covered acute and convalescent phases. T cells, B-cell-depleted T cells, or PBMCs supplied cDNA or gDNA.

Original processing notes: Nucleated cell counts were estimated from reference gene primer amplification. Generated by immunoSEQ multiplex PCR, the TCRdb table keeps only in-frame clones and is missing some. V and J calls and clone size are as listed in that table; D and trimming were resolved from the DNA. The sample comprises hundreds of thousands of clones, approximately 84% of which are singletons, and 2.1% rests with the top ten. The sequence derives from a woman aged 25-40 years who had recovered from COVID-19. Sequencing used peripheral blood. This chain joins TRBV28 and TRBJ2-4; maybe TRBD1 (5 bases). In DNA, the CDR3 is TGTGCCAGTATGACAGTAAACATTCAGTACTTC. Translating it yields CASMTVNIQYF.